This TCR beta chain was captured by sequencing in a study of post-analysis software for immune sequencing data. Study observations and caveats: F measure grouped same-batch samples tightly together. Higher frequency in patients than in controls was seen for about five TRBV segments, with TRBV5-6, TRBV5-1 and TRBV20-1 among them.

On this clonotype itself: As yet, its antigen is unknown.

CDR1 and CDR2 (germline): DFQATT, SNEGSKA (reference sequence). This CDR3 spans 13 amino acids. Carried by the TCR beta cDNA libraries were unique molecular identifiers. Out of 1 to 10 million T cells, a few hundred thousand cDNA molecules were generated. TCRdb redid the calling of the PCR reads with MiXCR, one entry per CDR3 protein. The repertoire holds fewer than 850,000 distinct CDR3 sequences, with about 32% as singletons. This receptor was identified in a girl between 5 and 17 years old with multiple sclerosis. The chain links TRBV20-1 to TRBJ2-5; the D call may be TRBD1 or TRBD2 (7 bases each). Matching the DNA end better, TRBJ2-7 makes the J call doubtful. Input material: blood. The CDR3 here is CSASQGGWYEQYF. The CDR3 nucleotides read TGCAGTGCTAGCCAGGGGGGGTGGTACGAGCAGTACTTC.